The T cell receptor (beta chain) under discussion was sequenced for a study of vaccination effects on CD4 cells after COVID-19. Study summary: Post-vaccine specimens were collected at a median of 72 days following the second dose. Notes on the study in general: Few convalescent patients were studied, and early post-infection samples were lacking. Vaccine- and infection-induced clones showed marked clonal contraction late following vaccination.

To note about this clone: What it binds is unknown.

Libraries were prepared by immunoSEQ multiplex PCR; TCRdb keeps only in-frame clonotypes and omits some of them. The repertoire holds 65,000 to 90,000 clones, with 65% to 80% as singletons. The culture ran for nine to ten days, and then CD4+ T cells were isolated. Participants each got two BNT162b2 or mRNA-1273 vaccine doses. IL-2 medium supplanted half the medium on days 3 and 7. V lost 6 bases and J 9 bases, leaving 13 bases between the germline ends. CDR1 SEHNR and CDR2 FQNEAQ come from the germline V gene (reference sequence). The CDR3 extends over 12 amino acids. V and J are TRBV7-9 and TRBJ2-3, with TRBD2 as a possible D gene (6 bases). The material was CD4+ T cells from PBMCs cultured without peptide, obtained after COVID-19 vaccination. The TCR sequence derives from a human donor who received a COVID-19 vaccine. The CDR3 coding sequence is TGTGCCAGCAGGCAGGGAGGTGGAACGCAGTATTTT. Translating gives CASRQGGGTQYF.